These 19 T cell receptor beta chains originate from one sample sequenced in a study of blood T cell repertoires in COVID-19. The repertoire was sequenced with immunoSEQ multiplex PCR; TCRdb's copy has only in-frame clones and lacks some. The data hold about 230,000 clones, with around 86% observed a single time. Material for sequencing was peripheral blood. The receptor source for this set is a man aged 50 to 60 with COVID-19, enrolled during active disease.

The CDR3 loop reads CATSGSYRLNTEAFF. The CDR3 bases are TGCGCCACCTCGGGTTCTTACAGGTTGAACACTGAAGCTTTCTTT. The chain carries TRBV10-2 and TRBJ1-1; perhaps TRBD1 as D (5 bases). Germline assignment: CDR1 WSHSY and CDR2 SAAADI. The CDR3 is made up of 15 amino acids. V gave up 10 bases and J gave up 0 bases, with 18 bases separating them.

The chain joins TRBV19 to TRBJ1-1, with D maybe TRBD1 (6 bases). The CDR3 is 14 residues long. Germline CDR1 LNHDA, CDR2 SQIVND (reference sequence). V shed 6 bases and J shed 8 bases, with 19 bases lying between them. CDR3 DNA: TGTGCCAGTAGCCTACAGGGAGTTGGGGGAGAAGCTTTCTTT. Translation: CASSLQGVGGEAFF.

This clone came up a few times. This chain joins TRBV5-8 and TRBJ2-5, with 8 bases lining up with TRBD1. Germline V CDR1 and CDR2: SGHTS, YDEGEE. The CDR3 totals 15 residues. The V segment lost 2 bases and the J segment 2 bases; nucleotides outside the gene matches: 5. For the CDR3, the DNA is TGTGCCAGCAGCTTCCCAGGACAGGGACAAGAGACCCAGTACTTC. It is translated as CASSFPGQGQETQYF.

The CDR3 nucleotides read TGTGCCAGCTCCCCGGGGGAGGAAAAACTGTTTTTT. This gives the protein CASSPGEEKLFF. J is TRBJ1-4 and V is TRBV18; D is possibly TRBD1 (5 bases). The V gene lost 6 bases and the J gene lost 8 bases, with 10 bases spanning the gap. Germline lookup yields CDR1 KGHSH and CDR2 LQKENI. CDR3 length equals 12 residues.

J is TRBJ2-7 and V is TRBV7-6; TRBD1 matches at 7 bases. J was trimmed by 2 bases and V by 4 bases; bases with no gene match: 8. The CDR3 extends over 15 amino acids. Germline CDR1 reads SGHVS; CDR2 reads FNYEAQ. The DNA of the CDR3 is TGTGCCAGCAGCTCAAGACAGGGTTGGCCCTACGAGCAGTACTTC. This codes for CASSSRQGWPYEQYF. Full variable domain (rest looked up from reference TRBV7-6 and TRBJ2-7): GAGVSQSPRYKVTKRGQDVALRCDPISGHVSLYWYRQALGQGPEFLTYFNYEAQQDKSGLPNDRFSAERPEGSISTLTIQRTEQRDSAMYRCASSSRQGWPYEQYFGPGTRLTVT.

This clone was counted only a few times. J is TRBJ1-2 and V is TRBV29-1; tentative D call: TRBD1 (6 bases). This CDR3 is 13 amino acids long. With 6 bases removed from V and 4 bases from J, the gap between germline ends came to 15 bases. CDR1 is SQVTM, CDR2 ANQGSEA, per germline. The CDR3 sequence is CSVYQGFGYGYTF. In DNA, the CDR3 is TGCAGCGTCTATCAGGGGTTCGGCTATGGCTACACCTTC.

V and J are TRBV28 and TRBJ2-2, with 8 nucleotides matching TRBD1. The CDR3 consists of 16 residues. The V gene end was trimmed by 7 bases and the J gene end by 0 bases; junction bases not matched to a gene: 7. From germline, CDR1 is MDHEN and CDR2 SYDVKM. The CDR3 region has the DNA TGTGCCAGCACTCAAAAGGGACAGGCGAACACCGGGGAGCTGTTTTTT. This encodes CASTQKGQANTGELFF.

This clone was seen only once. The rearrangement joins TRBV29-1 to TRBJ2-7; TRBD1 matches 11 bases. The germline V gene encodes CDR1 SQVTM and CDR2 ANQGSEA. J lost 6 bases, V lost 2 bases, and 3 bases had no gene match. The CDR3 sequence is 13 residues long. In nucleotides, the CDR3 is TGCAGCGTTGAAAGGGACAGGGGGAGCGAGCAGTACTTC. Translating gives CSVERDRGSEQYF.

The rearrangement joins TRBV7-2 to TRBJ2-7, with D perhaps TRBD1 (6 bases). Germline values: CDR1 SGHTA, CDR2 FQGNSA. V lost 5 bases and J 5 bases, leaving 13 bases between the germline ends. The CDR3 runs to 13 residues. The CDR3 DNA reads TGTGCCAGCAGCCTAATACAGGGTAACGAGCAGTACTTC. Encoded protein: CASSLIQGNEQYF.

CDR3 sequence reads: CASSLNLAGGTGELFF. The DNA of the CDR3 is TGCGCCAGCAGCCTCAACCTAGCGGGGGGCACCGGGGAGCTGTTTTTT. The rearrangement links TRBV4-3 to TRBJ2-2, with 11 positions matching TRBD2. This CDR3 has 16 amino acids. Germline V lookup: CDR1 LGHNA, CDR2 YSLEER. V was pared by 4 bases and J by 4 bases, with 5 bases of the junction left unmatched.

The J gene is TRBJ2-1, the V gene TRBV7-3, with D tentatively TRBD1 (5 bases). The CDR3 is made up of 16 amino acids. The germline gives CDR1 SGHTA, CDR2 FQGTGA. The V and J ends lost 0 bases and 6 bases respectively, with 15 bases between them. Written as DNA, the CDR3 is TGTGCCAGCAGCTTAACGTTAGGGGCAGATCCCAATGAGCAGTTCTTC. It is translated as CASSLTLGADPNEQFF.

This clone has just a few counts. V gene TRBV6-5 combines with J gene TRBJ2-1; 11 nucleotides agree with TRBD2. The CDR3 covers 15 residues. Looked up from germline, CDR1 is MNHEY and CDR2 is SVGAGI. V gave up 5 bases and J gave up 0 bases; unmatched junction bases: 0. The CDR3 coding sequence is TGTGCCAGCAGTACTAGCGGGAGCTCCTACAATGAGCAGTTCTTC. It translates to CASSTSGSSYNEQFF.

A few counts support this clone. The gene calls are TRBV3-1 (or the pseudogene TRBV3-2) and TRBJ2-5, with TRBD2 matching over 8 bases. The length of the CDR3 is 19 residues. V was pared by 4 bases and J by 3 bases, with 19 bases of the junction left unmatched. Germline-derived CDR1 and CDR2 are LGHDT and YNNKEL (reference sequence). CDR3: CASSRKGASGRKLEETQYF. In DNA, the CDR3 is TGTGCCAGCAGCCGAAAAGGGGCCAGCGGGAGAAAATTAGAAGAGACCCAGTACTTC.

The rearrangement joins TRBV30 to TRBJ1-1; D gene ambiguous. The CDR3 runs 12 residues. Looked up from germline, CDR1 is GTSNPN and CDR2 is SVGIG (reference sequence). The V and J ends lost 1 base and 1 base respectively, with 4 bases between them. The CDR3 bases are TGTGCCTGGAGTGCCGGGAACACTGAAGCTTTCTTT. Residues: CAWSAGNTEAFF.

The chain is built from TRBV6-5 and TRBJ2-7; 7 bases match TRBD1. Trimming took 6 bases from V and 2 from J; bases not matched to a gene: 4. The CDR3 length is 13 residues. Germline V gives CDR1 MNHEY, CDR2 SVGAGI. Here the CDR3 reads CASSRTGAYEQYF. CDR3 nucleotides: TGTGCCAGCAGCCGAACAGGGGCCTACGAGCAGTACTTC.

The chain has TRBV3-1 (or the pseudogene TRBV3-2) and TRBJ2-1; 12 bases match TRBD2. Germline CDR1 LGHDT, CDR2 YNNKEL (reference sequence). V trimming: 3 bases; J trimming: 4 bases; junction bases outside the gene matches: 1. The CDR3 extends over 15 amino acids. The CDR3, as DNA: TGTGCCAGCAGCCAGACTAGCGGGGGATACAATGAGCAGTTCTTC. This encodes CASSQTSGGYNEQFF.

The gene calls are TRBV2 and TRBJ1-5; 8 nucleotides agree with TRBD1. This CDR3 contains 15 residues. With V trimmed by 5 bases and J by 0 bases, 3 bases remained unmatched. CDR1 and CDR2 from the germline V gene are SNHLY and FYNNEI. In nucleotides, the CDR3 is TGTGCCAGCAGTCTTGGGACAGGTAGCAATCAGCCCCAGCATTTT. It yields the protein CASSLGTGSNQPQHF. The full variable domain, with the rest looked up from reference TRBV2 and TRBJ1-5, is EPEVTQTPSHQVTQMGQEVILRCVPISNHLYFYWYRQILGQKVEFLVSFYNNEISEKSEIFDDQFSVERPDGSNFTLKIRSTKLEDSAMYFCASSLGTGSNQPQHFGDGTRLSIL.

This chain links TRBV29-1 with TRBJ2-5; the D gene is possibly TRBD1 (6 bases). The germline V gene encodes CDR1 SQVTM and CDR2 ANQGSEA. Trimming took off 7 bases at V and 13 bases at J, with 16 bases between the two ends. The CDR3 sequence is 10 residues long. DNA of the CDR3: TGCAGCGCTCTTGGGGACACGAGGTACTTC. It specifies CSALGDTRYF.

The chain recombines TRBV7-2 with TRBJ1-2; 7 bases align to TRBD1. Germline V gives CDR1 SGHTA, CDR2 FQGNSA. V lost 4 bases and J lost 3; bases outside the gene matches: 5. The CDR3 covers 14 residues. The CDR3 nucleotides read TGTGCCAGCAGCTCTCACAGGGGCGACTATGGCTACACCTTC. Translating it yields CASSSHRGDYGYTF.